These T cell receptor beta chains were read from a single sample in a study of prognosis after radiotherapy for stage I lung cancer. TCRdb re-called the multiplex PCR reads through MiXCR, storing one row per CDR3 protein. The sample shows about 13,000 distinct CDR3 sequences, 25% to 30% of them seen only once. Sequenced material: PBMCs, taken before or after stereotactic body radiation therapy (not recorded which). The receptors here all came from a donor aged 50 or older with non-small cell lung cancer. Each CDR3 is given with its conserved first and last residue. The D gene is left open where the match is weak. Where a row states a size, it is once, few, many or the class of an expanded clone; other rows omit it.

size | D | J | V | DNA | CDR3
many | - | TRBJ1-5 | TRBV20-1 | TGCAGTGCTAGAGCTCAGGGGAATCAGCCCCAGCATTTT | CSARAQGNQPQHF
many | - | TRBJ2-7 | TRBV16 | TGTGCCAGCAGACCCGACAGATTCCCCTACGAGCAGTACTTC | CASRPDRFPYEQYF
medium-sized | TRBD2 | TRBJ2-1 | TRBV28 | TGTGCCAGCAGTTTACACCAGCGGGGGTACAATGAGCAGTTCTTC | CASSLHQRGYNEQFF
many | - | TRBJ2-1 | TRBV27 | TGTGCCAGCAGTCTTCGGGAGATCAATGAGCAGTTCTTC | CASSLREINEQFF
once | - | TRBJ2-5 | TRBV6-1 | TGTGCCATCAGAAGTTTAGGGAGGGAGACCCAGTACTTC | CAIRSLGRETQYF
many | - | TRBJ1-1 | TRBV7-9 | TGTGCCAGCAGCAGGGTGGAAACTGAAGCTTTCTTT | CASSRVETEAFF
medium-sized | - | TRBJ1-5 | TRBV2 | TGTGCCAGCAGTGACCAGGGAGGTCAGCCCCAGCATTTT | CASSDQGGQPQHF
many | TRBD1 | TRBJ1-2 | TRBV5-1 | TGCGCCAGCAGCTTGGGGGACAGGAACTATGGCTACACCTTC | CASSLGDRNYGYTF
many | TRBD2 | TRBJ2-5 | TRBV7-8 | TGTGCCAGCAGCTTCCGACTAGCGGGAGGAGGCCAAGAGACCCAGTACTTC | CASSFRLAGGGQETQYF
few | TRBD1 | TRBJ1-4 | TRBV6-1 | TGTGCCACCTATAAAGGACAGGGACATGCAACTAGTGAAAAACTGTTTTTT | CATYKGQGHATSEKLFF
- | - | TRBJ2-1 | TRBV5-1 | TGCGCCAACAATATGGTCCCCGGTTCCTACAATGAGCAGTTCTTC | CANNMVPGSYNEQFF
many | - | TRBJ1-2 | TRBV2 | TGTGCCAGCAGTGAGGCAGTAACTTACTATGGCTACACCTTC | CASSEAVTYYGYTF
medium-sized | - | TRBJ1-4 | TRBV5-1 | TGCGCCAGCAGCTCCGGGACACCACGGGGTGAAAAACTGTTTTTT | CASSSGTPRGEKLFF
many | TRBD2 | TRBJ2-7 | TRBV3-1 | TGTGCCAGCAGCTTGGGGACTACCTACGAGCAGTACTTC | CASSLGTTYEQYF
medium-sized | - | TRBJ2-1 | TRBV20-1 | TGCATAAGAGCGAGGGGGAATGAGCAGTTCTTC | CIRARGNEQFF
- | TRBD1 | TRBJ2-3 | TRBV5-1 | TGCGCCAGCAGCTTGTCTCAGGGGACAGATACTCTGTATTTT | CASSLSQGTDTLYF
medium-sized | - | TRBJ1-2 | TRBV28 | TGTGCCAGCAGTCCCCAGGTTGACTATGGCTACACCTTC | CASSPQVDYGYTF
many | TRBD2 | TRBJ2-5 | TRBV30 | TGTGCCTGGGGGGGAGGGAATATTGAGACCCAGTACTTC | CAWGGGNIETQYF
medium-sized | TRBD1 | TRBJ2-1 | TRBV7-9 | TGTGCCAGCAGCTTAATCTCCGGACAGGGCTACAATGAGCAGTTCTTC | CASSLISGQGYNEQFF
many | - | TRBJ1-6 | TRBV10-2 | TGCGCCAGCAGTGAGTCGAAACAGGGCTCACCCCTCCACTTT | CASSESKQGSPLHF
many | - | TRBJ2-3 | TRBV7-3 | TGTGCCAGCAGCCCTCGGTCTAACACAGATACGCAGTATTTT | CASSPRSNTDTQYF
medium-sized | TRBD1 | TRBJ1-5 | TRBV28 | TGTGCCAGCAGTCGGACAGGGGGAGACAATCAGCCCCAGCATTTT | CASSRTGGDNQPQHF
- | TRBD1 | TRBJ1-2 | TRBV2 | TGTGCCAACGCGCATTTCGGCACAGGGGGTACGAAGTATGGCTACACCTTC | CANAHFGTGGTKYGYTF
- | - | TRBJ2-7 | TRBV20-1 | TGCACCGACCGGGACCAATCCTACGAGCAGTACTTC | CTDRDQSYEQYF
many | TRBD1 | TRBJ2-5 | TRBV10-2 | TGCGCCAGCAGTGAACCGGACAGGGGTTTGGAGACCCAGTACTTC | CASSEPDRGLETQYF
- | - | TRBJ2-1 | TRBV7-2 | TGTGCCAGCAGCTTAAGGTCGAGCTCCACACTGTACAATGAGCAGTTCTTC | CASSLRSSSTLYNEQFF
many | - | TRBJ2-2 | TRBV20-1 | TGCAGTGCTAGGAGGGGAGCAGGTGGGGAGCTGTTTTTT | CSARRGAGGELFF
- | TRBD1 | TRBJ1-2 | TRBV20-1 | TGCAGTTCTAGAGTGCGGCAGGGGGGCTATGCCTACACCTTC | CSSRVRQGGYAYTF
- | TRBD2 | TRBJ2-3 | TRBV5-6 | TGTGCCAGCAGCTACGGGGGGACTAGCACAGATACGCAGTATTTT | CASSYGGTSTDTQYF
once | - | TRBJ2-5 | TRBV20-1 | TGCAGTGCTAGAATTCGCGGGGCACAAGAGACCCAGTACTTC | CSARIRGAQETQYF
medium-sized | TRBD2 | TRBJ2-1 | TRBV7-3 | TGTGCCAGCAGCATGTCCGGGACTAGAAGGTATGATGAGCAGTTCTTC | CASSMSGTRRYDEQFF
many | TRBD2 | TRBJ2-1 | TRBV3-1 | TGTGCCAGCAGCTCCGGGACTAGACGATACAATGAGCAGTTCTTC | CASSSGTRRYNEQFF
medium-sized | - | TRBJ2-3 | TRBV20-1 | TGCAGTGCTAGTCAGCGGGTCGGGGGAGATACGCAGTATTTT | CSASQRVGGDTQYF
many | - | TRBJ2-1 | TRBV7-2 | TGTGCCAGCAGCCCGGGGTCGGTGGTGGGGCATGAGCAGTTCTTC | CASSPGSVVGHEQFF
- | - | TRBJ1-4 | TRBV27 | TGTGCCAGCGGGGGTCGGGCTCCTTCTAATGAAAAGCTGTTTTTT | CASGGRAPSNEKLFF
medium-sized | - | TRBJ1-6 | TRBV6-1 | TGTGCCAGCAGGGCCAGGAGTAATTCACCCCTCCACTTT | CASRARSNSPLHF
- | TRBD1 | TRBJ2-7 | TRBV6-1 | TGTGCCAGCAGCCGCCGGACAGGGGCCCGTATCTACGAGCAGTACTTC | CASSRRTGARIYEQYF
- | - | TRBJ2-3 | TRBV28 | TGTGCCAGCAGTGCGGGTCTCGCCGATACGTCGCAGTATTTT | CASSAGLADTSQYF
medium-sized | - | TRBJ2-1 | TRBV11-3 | TGTGCCAGCAGCTTGGCGGGAATCTACAATGAGCAGTTCTTC | CASSLAGIYNEQFF
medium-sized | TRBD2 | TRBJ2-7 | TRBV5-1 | TGCGCCAGCAAGGTTTCCCTCACTAGCGGGACACCCTACGAGCAGTACTTC | CASKVSLTSGTPYEQYF
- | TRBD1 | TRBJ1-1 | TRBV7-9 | TGTGCCAGCAGCTTAGGTCTCGGGACAGTAGTTAGAGCTTTCTTT | CASSLGLGTVVRAFF
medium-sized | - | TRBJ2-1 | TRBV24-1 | TGTGCCACCAGTGATTCCGGGGCCCAATACAATGAGCAGTTCTTC | CATSDSGAQYNEQFF
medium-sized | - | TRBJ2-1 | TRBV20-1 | TGCAGTGCTAGAGATCAGAGGGTCCAAACCAATGAGCAGTTCTTC | CSARDQRVQTNEQFF
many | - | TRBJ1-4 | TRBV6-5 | TGTGCCAGCAGTTACGACTGGGGGGCGACTAATGAAAAACTGTTTTTT | CASSYDWGATNEKLFF
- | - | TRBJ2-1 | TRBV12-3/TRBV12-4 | TGTGCCAGCATGGCGGCACTTGAGCAGTTCTTC | CASMAALEQFF
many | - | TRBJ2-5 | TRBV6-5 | TGTGCCAGCAGTTACGGGGTACCTTTCTGGACCCAGTACTTC | CASSYGVPFWTQYF
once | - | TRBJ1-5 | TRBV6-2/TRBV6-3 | TGTGCCAGTAGGGAGGGGTCGTGGGCTCAGCCCCAGCATTTT | CASREGSWAQPQHF
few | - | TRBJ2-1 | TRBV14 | TGTGCCAGCAGCCAAGATTTGGTAGGACGTGAGCAGTTCTTC | CASSQDLVGREQFF